This TCR beta chain was profiled in a study of T cell repertoires in cytomegalovirus infection. Whole-study context: It was recently identified HLA-C-restricted and well-studied HLA-B-restricted CMV epitopes that the study used. Both CMV infection and a matching HLA type were indicated by public TCR beta signatures.

In regard to this clonotype: No antigen is known for it. A read error may produce the germline difference seen at one junction end.

Using its own MiXCR run on the reads, TCRdb lists one record per CDR3 protein. Among about 830,000 distinct CDR3 sequences listed, approximately 32% were seen once. CDR3 size: 18 residues. Germline V gene sequence: CDR1 SGHTA, CDR2 FQGTGA. V and J are TRBV7-3 and TRBJ2-1; weak D call: TRBD2 (6 bases). This TCR derives from a human donor in good health (CMV status not recorded). Some clones in this sample may be carry-over from other donors' samples. The starting material was cultured CD8+ T cells from PBMCs, obtained from culture after CMV antigen stimulation. As DNA, the CDR3 is TGTGTCAGCAGCACCCCTTATGCCCCAGGGAGGCCCTTGGATGAGCAGTTCTTC. Its translation is CVSSTPYAPGRPLDEQFF.